This TCR beta chain derives from a study of blood T cell repertoires in COVID-19. The ends were cut back, 5 bases at V and 0 bases at J, with 11 bases in the middle. Looked up from germline, CDR1 is ENHRY and CDR2 is SYGVKD. This CDR3 has 15 residues. The repertoire was sequenced with immunoSEQ multiplex PCR; TCRdb's copy has only in-frame clones and lacks some. The sample carries about 220,000 clones, roughly nine tenths recorded once. This clonotype originated in a woman aged 30 to 39 who had recovered from COVID-19. Sequencing was performed on PBMCs or T cells enriched from blood (not recorded which). The chain links TRBV10-3 to TRBJ1-3; unclear D gene. DNA for the CDR3: TGTGCCATCAGTTTTGGACGGGACTCTGGAAACACCATATATTTT. Translating it yields CAISFGRDSGNTIYF.